The 29 T cell receptor beta chains in this list originate from one sample, sequenced in a study of T cells in narcolepsy. Some clones are missing from TCRdb's copy, which holds only in-frame ones; the method was immunoSEQ multiplex PCR. The table has tens of thousands of clones, about four fifths seen once; the top ten hold approximately 2.5%. Sequencing input: CD45RA- memory CD4+ T cells from PBMCs. Receptors were obtained from a human donor with narcolepsy.

V gene TRBV14 combines with J gene TRBJ2-5; D unresolved. V lost 1 base to trimming and J lost 5 bases, with 5 bases between them. The germline V gene encodes CDR1 SGHDN and CDR2 FVKESK. The length of the CDR3 is 12 residues. The CDR3 nucleotides read TGTGCCAGCAGCCAAGCTAGGGAGACCCAGTACTTC. This encodes CASSQARETQYF. The full variable domain, completed using reference TRBV14 and TRBJ2-5, is EAGVTQFPSHSVIEKGQTVTLRCDPISGHDNLYWYRRVMGKEIKFLLHFVKESKQDESGMPNNRFLAERTGGTYSTLKVQPAELEDSGVYFCASSQARETQYFGPGTRLLVL.

This chain connects TRBV7-6 to TRBJ2-1, with TRBD2 matching over 7 bases. Germline lookup yields CDR1 SGHVS and CDR2 FNYEAQ. J lost 4 bases, V lost 5 bases, and 11 bases had no gene match. The CDR3 runs to 16 residues. The DNA of the CDR3 is TGTGCCAGCAGCCAGCGGAGCGGGGCCTATTACAATGAGCAGTTCTTC. Protein sequence: CASSQRSGAYYNEQFF.

This clone appeared a few times. The chain links TRBV5-4 to TRBJ2-7, with 9 nucleotides matching TRBD1. Germline-derived CDR1 and CDR2 are SGHNT and YYREEE (reference sequence). The length of the CDR3 is 13 residues. The junction had 4 bases not matched to a gene; V was cut back by 4 bases and J by 5 bases. The CDR3 DNA follows: TGTGCCAGCAGCCCCCGGGACAGGGACGAGCAGTACTTC. Its protein is CASSPRDRDEQYF.

This chain joins TRBV12-5 and TRBJ2-2, with TRBD1 as a possible D gene (6 bases). Germline V gives CDR1 LGHNT, CDR2 FRNRAP. V lost 8 bases to trimming and J lost 7 bases, with 26 bases between them. The CDR3 consists of 17 residues. The CDR3 loop reads CASRPGVSASGIGELFF. CDR3 coding DNA: TGTGCTAGTCGGCCAGGGGTGTCCGCCTCGGGGATCGGGGAGCTGTTTTTT.

The J gene is TRBJ1-6, the V gene TRBV7-2; D unclear. The CDR3 is made up of 15 amino acids. V was shortened by 3 bases and J by 7 bases, with 13 bases between the two germline ends. Germline loops: CDR1 SGHTA, CDR2 FQGNSA. The CDR3 spells CASSFSAGPNSPLHF. For the CDR3, the DNA is TGTGCCAGCAGCTTCTCTGCTGGTCCCAATTCACCCCTCCACTTT.

CDR3 region: CASSPTQGPQPQHF. CDR3 DNA: TGTGCCAGCAGCCCCACACAGGGGCCTCAGCCCCAGCATTTT. V is TRBV7-2 and J is TRBJ1-5; TRBD1 agrees at 7 bases. V was clipped by 5 bases and J by 6 bases; unmatched bases: 7. This CDR3 has 14 residues. Germline lookup yields CDR1 SGHTA and CDR2 FQGNSA.

Points on this clone: At one boundary the junction diverges from the germline segment, which might be a read error. V gene TRBV19 combines with J gene TRBJ1-1; weak D call: TRBD1 (5 bases). The germline V gene has CDR1 LNHDA and CDR2 SQIVND (reference sequence). The CDR3 has 13 residues. The DNA for the CDR3 is TGTGCCAGTAGCCAGGGACTGAACATTGAAGCTTTCTTT. Translating it yields CASSQGLNIEAFF.

The chain carries TRBV6-1 and TRBJ1-1; 9 positions match TRBD1. The CDR3 loop spans 12 amino acids. V trimming: 5 bases; J trimming: 13 bases; junction bases outside the gene matches: 8. The germline V gene encodes CDR1 MNHNS and CDR2 SASEGT. CDR3 in DNA: TGTGCCAGCAGTCCGGGACAGGGTTTCGTTTTCTTT. Its translation is CASSPGQGFVFF.

This rearrangement joins TRBV6-1 to TRBJ2-5; D is ambiguous. The CDR3 runs to 13 residues. V lost 2 bases and J 7 bases, leaving 11 bases between the germline ends. CDR1 and CDR2 from the germline V gene are MNHNS and SASEGT. DNA of the CDR3: TGTGCCAGCAGTGAACACAGTAGAGGGACCCAGTACTTC. It codes for CASSEHSRGTQYF.

V and J are TRBV9 and TRBJ2-7; no firm D call. From germline, CDR1 is SGDLS and CDR2 YYNGEE. The V gene lost 0 bases and the J gene lost 2 bases, with 12 bases spanning the gap. The CDR3 length is 15 residues. The CDR3 spells CASSVANGGPYEQYF. The CDR3 DNA reads as TGTGCCAGCAGCGTAGCTAACGGCGGACCCTACGAGCAGTACTTC.

V and J are TRBV6-1 and TRBJ1-5, with TRBD1 matching 7 bases. The ends lost 2 bases at V and 4 bases at J; junction bases unmatched: 5. The germline V gene has CDR1 MNHNS and CDR2 SASEGT. The CDR3 extends over 15 amino acids. CDR3 DNA: TGTGCCAGCAGTGAAAATAGGGGGCTAAATCAGCCCCAGCATTTT. It specifies CASSENRGLNQPQHF.

This clone was detected only once. The V gene is TRBV5-1, the J gene TRBJ2-1, with 9 bases matching TRBD2. The CDR3 is 16 amino acids. V trimming: 4 bases; J trimming: 0 bases; junction bases outside the gene matches: 5. Germline CDR1 reads SGHRS; CDR2 reads YFSETQ. The CDR3 DNA reads TGCGCCAGCAGCACGTTTAGCGGGGGCTCCTACAATGAGCAGTTCTTC. Translation: CASSTFSGGSYNEQFF.

The chain is built from TRBV7-6 and TRBJ1-1; D unresolved. CDR1 and CDR2 from the germline V gene are SGHVS and FNYEAQ. The CDR3 covers 13 residues. Trimming shortened V by 4 bases and J by 3 bases, and 9 bases separated the two germline ends. The CDR3 reads CASSWSGDTEAFF. CDR3 bases: TGTGCCAGCAGCTGGTCTGGGGACACTGAAGCTTTCTTT.

The table lists this clone with a count of one. This sequence joins TRBV11-2 and TRBJ2-5, with D possibly being TRBD1 (6 bases). Germline-derived CDR1 and CDR2 are SGHAT and FQNNGV. Deletions cut 5 bases from V and 4 bases from J, with 14 bases between. The CDR3 consists of 14 residues. CDR3 bases: TGTGCCAGCAGCCTACAGGGTCGTGGAGAGACCCAGTACTTC. It is translated as CASSLQGRGETQYF. Combining the CDR3 with reference TRBV11-2 and TRBJ2-5 gives the whole variable domain EAGVAQSPRYKIIEKRQSVAFWCNPISGHATLYWYQQILGQGPKLLIQFQNNGVVDDSQLPKDRFSAERLKGVDSTLKIQPAKLEDSAVYLCASSLQGRGETQYFGPGTRLLVL.

The V call is TRBV10-3, the J call TRBJ2-5; TRBD1 aligns across 9 bases. Losses at the gene ends were 1 base for V and 4 bases for J; bases not matched to a gene: 13. Per the germline V gene, CDR1 is ENHRY and CDR2 is SYGVKD. CDR3 length equals 18 residues. The CDR3 is CAISEWDRDRFWGETQYF. CDR3 DNA sequence: TGTGCCATCAGTGAGTGGGACAGGGACCGTTTCTGGGGAGAGACCCAGTACTTC.

The chain combines TRBV7-2 with TRBJ2-3, with D possibly being TRBD1 or TRBD2 (5 bases each). CDR1 and CDR2 from the germline V gene are SGHTA and FQGNSA. The germline V and J ends were trimmed by 5 bases and 0 bases, with 12 bases remaining between them. The CDR3 spans 15 residues. The CDR3 here is CASSVRGRSTDTQYF. CDR3 DNA: TGTGCCAGCAGCGTTCGGGGCCGAAGCACAGATACGCAGTATTTT.

The CDR3 coding sequence is TGTGCCAGCAGTGAAGAACAGGGTTTGGGAATGGACTATGGCTACACCTTC. Translation: CASSEEQGLGMDYGYTF. The chain couples TRBV25-1 to TRBJ1-2; a possible D gene is TRBD1 (6 bases). Germline V CDR1 and CDR2: MGHDK, SYGVNS. V gave up 2 bases and J gave up 3 bases, with 19 bases separating them. There are 17 residues in the CDR3.

J is TRBJ2-7 and V is TRBV19; 7 bases agree with TRBD2. Germline CDR1 reads LNHDA; CDR2 reads SQIVND (reference sequence). J lost 4 bases, V lost 3 bases, and 3 bases had no gene match. The CDR3 has 13 residues. The CDR3 spells CASSIRGDYEQYF. For the CDR3, the DNA is TGTGCCAGTAGTATTCGGGGGGATTACGAGCAGTACTTC.

The chain carries TRBV29-1 and TRBJ2-1; TRBD1 matches 9 bases. Per germline, CDR1 SQVTM and CDR2 ANQGSEA. After removal of 6 bases from V and 7 bases from J, the junction contained 7 bases not matched to a gene. The CDR3 has 13 amino acids. The CDR3 nucleotides read TGCAGCGTGGACAGGGGATCCGGTAATGAGCAGTTCTTC. Translating gives CSVDRGSGNEQFF.

The genes are TRBV19 and TRBJ1-1; D is unresolved. V lost 5 bases to trimming and J lost 3 bases, with 13 bases between them. The CDR3 runs 14 residues. The germline CDR1 and CDR2 sequences are LNHDA and SQIVND (reference sequence). The CDR3 loop is CASSPRWSDTEAFF. For the CDR3, the DNA is TGTGCCAGTAGTCCCCGGTGGTCGGACACTGAAGCTTTCTTT.

CDR3 DNA: TGTGCCTGGAGCCCTAGCGGGGGGGGAGTGGAGACCCAGTACTTC. Translation: CAWSPSGGGVETQYF. This sequence joins TRBV30 and TRBJ2-5; 12 bases agree with TRBD2. V trimming: 3 bases; J trimming: 5 bases; junction bases outside the gene matches: 7. CDR1 is GTSNPN, CDR2 SVGIG, per germline (reference sequence). This CDR3 is built from 15 residues.

This clone was counted between two and nine times. The J gene is TRBJ1-5, the V gene TRBV6-6; D remains unclear. Deletions cut 6 bases from V and 4 bases from J, with 7 bases between. CDR3 size: 12 residues. The germline V gene encodes CDR1 MNHNY and CDR2 SVGAGI (reference sequence). The CDR3 sequence is CASRVKNQPQHF. In nucleotides, the CDR3 is TGTGCCAGCAGAGTCAAAAATCAGCCCCAGCATTTT.

This chain connects TRBV19 to TRBJ1-2; TRBD1 agrees at 7 bases. CDR1 is LNHDA and CDR2 is SQIVND in the germline V gene (reference sequence). This CDR3 is 14 amino acids long. Trimming cost V 4 bases and J 6 bases; bases outside gene matches: 8. CDR3 region: CASSTRTGRDGYTF. CDR3 coding DNA: TGTGCCAGTAGTACTCGGACAGGACGGGATGGCTACACCTTC.

The genes are TRBV5-1 and TRBJ2-1, with TRBD2 matching over 8 bases. Per germline, CDR1 SGHRS and CDR2 YFSETQ. The CDR3 has 17 residues. V shed 0 bases and J 2 bases; nucleotides not matched to a gene: 7. The DNA of the CDR3 is TGCGCCAGCAGCTTGGGGGCGCGGCGGGGGGCCTACAATGAGCAGTTCTTC. Translating gives CASSLGARRGAYNEQFF. Full variable domain (remainder filled in from reference TRBV5-1 and TRBJ2-1): KAGVTQTPRYLIKTRGQQVTLSCSPISGHRSVSWYQQTPGQGLQFLFEYFSETQRNKGNFPGRFSGRQFSNSRSEMNVSTLELGDSALYLCASSLGARRGAYNEQFFGPGTRLTVL.

The chain combines TRBV29-1 with TRBJ1-5, with 9 positions matching TRBD1. The length of the CDR3 is 14 residues. The V and J ends lost 5 bases and 1 base, in that order; junction bases with no gene match: 3. Germline CDR1 is SQVTM and CDR2 is ANQGSEA. CDR3 amino acids: CSVTGTGSNQPQHF. As DNA, the CDR3 is TGCAGCGTTACCGGGACAGGGAGCAATCAGCCCCAGCATTTT.

V and J are TRBV10-2 and TRBJ1-5; weak D call: TRBD1 (5 bases). V lost 0 bases and J 7 bases, leaving 10 bases between the germline ends. CDR3 size: 14 residues. The germline CDR1 and CDR2 sequences are WSHSY and SAAADI. CDR3 in amino acids: CASSESGAGQPQHF. CDR3 DNA sequence: TGCGCCAGCAGTGAGTCAGGGGCAGGGCAGCCCCAGCATTTT.

Only one count was recorded for this clone. The chain combines TRBV4-2 with TRBJ1-3; D is perhaps TRBD1 (6 bases). The CDR3 length is 16 residues. With 3 bases removed from V and 0 bases from J, the gap between germline ends came to 12 bases. CDR1 is LGHNA, CDR2 YNFKEQ, per germline. The CDR3 loop reads CASSQNTGNSGNTIYF. The DNA for the CDR3 is TGTGCCAGCAGCCAGAATACAGGGAACTCTGGAAACACCATATATTTT.

Concerning this clone: Other DNA sequences of this sample code for an identical CDR3. The V gene is TRBV4-3, the J gene TRBJ1-3; D is unresolved. Germline lookup yields CDR1 LGHNA and CDR2 YSLEER. Trimming cost V 2 bases and J 2 bases, with 10 bases left between them. This CDR3 spans 15 amino acids. The CDR3 protein is CASSQSITPGNTIYF. In DNA form, the CDR3 reads TGCGCCAGCAGCCAATCGATCACGCCTGGAAACACCATATATTTT.

This clone was seen only a few times. DNA for the CDR3: TGTGCCAGCAGCCAGGACACAGGGAACTTCTATGGCTACACCTTC. It specifies CASSQDTGNFYGYTF. The genes are TRBV5-4 and TRBJ1-2; D may be TRBD1 (6 bases). Trimming took off 4 bases at V and 4 bases at J, with 17 bases between the two ends. Per the germline V gene, CDR1 is SGHNT and CDR2 is YYREEE (reference sequence). This CDR3 is 15 amino acids long.